The rows below give T cell receptor beta chains drawn from one sample of a study of T cells after yellow fever vaccination. TCRdb itself ran the 5' RACE reads through MiXCR, one entry per CDR3 protein. In the table there are 100,000 to 150,000 distinct CDR3 sequences, roughly 15% of which are singletons. The sequences come from CD8+ T cells sorted from PBMCs, collected 5 days after the yellow fever booster vaccination. The receptors originated from a man aged 18 to 29 who received the YFV17D yellow fever vaccine. Each CDR3 is given with its conserved first and last residue. A D gene is named only where the DNA matches it firmly. A clone size is listed for some rows: how often the clone was seen (once, few, many), or a class if it is expanded.

DNA	CDR3	D	length	J	V	size
TGTGCCAGCAGTTACGGGTCGGGGGGGCCGTTCAATGAGCAGTTCTTC	CASSYGSGGPFNEQFF	TRBD2	16	TRBJ2-1	TRBV6-5	few
TGTGCCAGTACCCCACTAGCGTTAACCGGGGAGCTGTTTTTT	CASTPLALTGELFF	TRBD2	14	TRBJ2-2	TRBV19	.
TGCGCCAGCAGCCTAGGAGGACAGGGCTTCACTGAAGCTTTCTTT	CASSLGGQGFTEAFF	TRBD1	15	TRBJ1-1	TRBV4-3	.
TGTGCCAGCTCTGCTGGTGCGAACCAAGAGACCCAGTACTTC	CASSAGANQETQYF	.	14	TRBJ2-5	TRBV18	.
TGTGCCAGCAGGGCCCTCTACGGGGCCAAAAACATTCAGTACTTC	CASRALYGAKNIQYF	.	15	TRBJ2-4	TRBV6-5	.
TGTGCCAGCAGCGCCGGGGAGCTGTTTTTT	CASSAGELFF	.	10	TRBJ2-2	TRBV25-1	.
TGCACTGCAAACGCCCGGGACTTTTCCTACAATGAGCAGTTCTTC	CTANARDFSYNEQFF	.	15	TRBJ2-1	TRBV20-1	.
TGTGCCAGCAATTACCCAGGAGGGGGATACAATCAGCCCCAGCATTTT	CASNYPGGGYNQPQHF	.	16	TRBJ1-5	TRBV6-6	.
TGTGCCAGCAGTTCACCAGCCTCCTTTATAGGCTACACCTTC	CASSSPASFIGYTF	.	14	TRBJ1-2	TRBV6-2/TRBV6-3	.
TGCAGTGCACGAAACTCCGGGACTAGCAGGGGGACCCAGTACTTC	CSARNSGTSRGTQYF	TRBD2	15	TRBJ2-5	TRBV20-1	few
TGTGCCAGCACCTCGGGGGCCACTGAAGCTTTCTTT	CASTSGATEAFF	.	12	TRBJ1-1	TRBV7-9	few
TGTGCCAGCACCCGAACAGACTCGGGCTATGAGCAGTTCTTC	CASTRTDSGYEQFF	.	14	TRBJ2-1	TRBV12-3/TRBV12-4	.
TGTGCCATCAGTGATGAGGGGCAGGGCCTCTATGGCTACACCTTC	CAISDEGQGLYGYTF	.	15	TRBJ1-2	TRBV10-3	.
TGTGCCAGCAGCTCGTTTAGCAATCAGCCCCAGCATTTT	CASSSFSNQPQHF	.	13	TRBJ1-5	TRBV5-6	few
TGTGCCAGCAGCCCAAACGGGGGCTCCTACAATGAGCAGTTCTTC	CASSPNGGSYNEQFF	.	15	TRBJ2-1	TRBV12-3/TRBV12-4	few
TGTGCCAGCAGCTTAGTAGGAGGGGGCGAGCAGTACTTC	CASSLVGGGEQYF	.	13	TRBJ2-7	TRBV7-2	many
TGTGCCAGCAGCAGTTACGAAGGGGGATATAGCAATCAGCCCCAGCATTTT	CASSSYEGGYSNQPQHF	.	17	TRBJ1-5	TRBV7-9	many
TGTGCCAGCACCCCCTATTCTGGCTACGAGCAGTACTTC	CASTPYSGYEQYF	.	13	TRBJ2-7	TRBV7-6	.
TGCAGTGCTAGGCTCAGAACGAACACTGAAGCTTTCTTT	CSARLRTNTEAFF	.	13	TRBJ1-1	TRBV20-1	few
TGCGCCAGCAGCCCCAGTGGGGTCCCGACCTCCTACGAGCAGTACTTC	CASSPSGVPTSYEQYF	.	16	TRBJ2-7	TRBV4-3	few
TGTGCCAGCAGTTACTCGAGTGACTATGGCTACACCTTC	CASSYSSDYGYTF	.	13	TRBJ1-2	TRBV6-5	few
TGCGCCAGCAGCCCTCGCGAGGAGCTTTTCTTT	CASSPREELFF	.	11	TRBJ1-1	TRBV4-1	.
TGTGCCAGCAGTCCGGGTAGGGGGGCGAATGGCTACACCTTC	CASSPGRGANGYTF	.	14	TRBJ1-2	TRBV6-5	few
TGCGCCAGCAGCCAAGAGCCTAGCGGGTACCAAGAGACCCAGTACTTC	CASSQEPSGYQETQYF	TRBD2	16	TRBJ2-5	TRBV4-3	few
TGTGCCAGTAGTACTATCCTGGGGCTGAACACCGGGGAGCTGTTTTTT	CASSTILGLNTGELFF	.	16	TRBJ2-2	TRBV19	.
TGTGCCAGCAGCCCCGACAGGCCGGGGGGCTATGGCTACACCTTC	CASSPDRPGGYGYTF	.	15	TRBJ1-2	TRBV7-2	.
TGCAGCGTTGAAGTAGCCGACTACGAGCAGTACTTC	CSVEVADYEQYF	.	12	TRBJ2-7	TRBV29-1	many
TGCAGTGCTAGAGATCTAGCGGGGTGGTCAGATACGCAGTATTTT	CSARDLAGWSDTQYF	TRBD2	15	TRBJ2-3	TRBV20-1	.
TGTGCCAGCAGCTTAGGGACTTCTGGTGAGCAGTTCTTC	CASSLGTSGEQFF	.	13	TRBJ2-1	TRBV7-2	.
TGTGCCAGCAGTTTACGGGGGATAACGTACCAAGAGACCCAGTACTTC	CASSLRGITYQETQYF	.	16	TRBJ2-5	TRBV12-3/TRBV12-4	few
TGCAGTGCTAGTGGGCCGAATGGAATAGGAGAGACCCAGTACTTC	CSASGPNGIGETQYF	.	15	TRBJ2-5	TRBV20-1	few
TGTGCCAGCAGCGCGGGACTAGCGGGGGGCCCCGCCAATGAGCAGTTCTTC	CASSAGLAGGPANEQFF	TRBD2	17	TRBJ2-1	TRBV9	.
TGTGCCAGCAGCCCGGACAGCTTGAGGGAGACCCAGTACTTC	CASSPDSLRETQYF	.	14	TRBJ2-5	TRBV7-2	.
TGCAGTGCTAGACGACCCTTTGTGGGAGCGGGGGACCCGGAGTATTTT	CSARRPFVGAGDPEYF	TRBD2	16	TRBJ2-3	TRBV20-1	few
TGTGCCAGCAGCTTACTAGATTCAGATACGCAGTATTTT	CASSLLDSDTQYF	.	13	TRBJ2-3	TRBV7-2	few
TGCAGTTCAAATTGGCGGACTAGCGGAGCCACAGATACGCAGTATTTT	CSSNWRTSGATDTQYF	TRBD2	16	TRBJ2-3	TRBV20-1	few
TGTGCCAGCAGTTCAATAAACGGGGTCGGGCAGCCCCAGCATTTT	CASSSINGVGQPQHF	.	15	TRBJ1-5	TRBV27	many
TGTGCCAGCAGTTTTATCGGACACTCGAACACTGAAGCTTTCTTT	CASSFIGHSNTEAFF	.	15	TRBJ1-1	TRBV27	.
TGTGCCAGCAGTGAGCCCGGGACAGCTTTCTCCTACGAGCAGTACTTC	CASSEPGTAFSYEQYF	TRBD1	16	TRBJ2-7	TRBV2	few
TGTGCCAGCAGTCAGGGACAGGGGGTCCTCAATCAGCCCCAGCATTTT	CASSQGQGVLNQPQHF	TRBD1	16	TRBJ1-5	TRBV12-3/TRBV12-4	large
TGCGCCAGCAGCCCACTCGAGGGGAAGGGGAACACTGAAGCTTTCTTT	CASSPLEGKGNTEAFF	.	16	TRBJ1-1	TRBV4-3	many
TGTGCCAGCAGTTACTCCCGGGGGGAAGCTTTCTTT	CASSYSRGEAFF	.	12	TRBJ1-1	TRBV6-5	.
TGTGCCAGCAGTTCGCCGGGACTAGGGCAGTTCTTC	CASSSPGLGQFF	TRBD2	12	TRBJ2-1	TRBV12-3/TRBV12-4	few
TGTGCCAGCAGTTACCCGGGGTCAGGGGCTTTCTTT	CASSYPGSGAFF	.	12	TRBJ1-1	TRBV6-5	few
TGCGCCAGCAGCTCGCATAGCGGGGGGGGACTCACAGATACGCAGTATTTT	CASSSHSGGGLTDTQYF	TRBD2	17	TRBJ2-3	TRBV5-1	.
TGTGCCAGCAGCTTATCGGCTTCACAAGAGACCCAGTACTTC	CASSLSASQETQYF	.	14	TRBJ2-5	TRBV7-9	.
TGTGCCAGCAGTTCCCGGGACTTCCAAGAGACCCAGTACTTC	CASSSRDFQETQYF	.	14	TRBJ2-5	TRBV7-9	.
TGTGCCAGCAGCCAAGATCGGCTTGGGGGAAACATTCAGTACTTC	CASSQDRLGGNIQYF	.	15	TRBJ2-4	TRBV4-2	.
TGTGCCAGCAGCTTTTTGGCGGGGCCGTACCAAGAGACCCAGTACTTC	CASSFLAGPYQETQYF	.	16	TRBJ2-5	TRBV7-9	.
TGCGCCAGCAGCGGGGAGGAAGAGCAAGAGACCCAGTACTTC	CASSGEEEQETQYF	.	14	TRBJ2-5	TRBV5-1	.